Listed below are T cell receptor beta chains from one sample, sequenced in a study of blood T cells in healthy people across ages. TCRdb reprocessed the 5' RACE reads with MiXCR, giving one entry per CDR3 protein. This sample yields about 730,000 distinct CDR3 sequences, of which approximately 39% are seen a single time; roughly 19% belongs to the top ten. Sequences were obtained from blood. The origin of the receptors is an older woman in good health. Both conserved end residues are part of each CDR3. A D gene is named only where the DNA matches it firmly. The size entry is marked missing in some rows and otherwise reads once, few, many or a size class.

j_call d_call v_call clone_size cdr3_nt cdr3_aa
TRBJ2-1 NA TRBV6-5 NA TGTGCCAGCAGTTACTCGGGGCGGCAAAACTATGAGCAGTTCTTC CASSYSGRQNYEQFF
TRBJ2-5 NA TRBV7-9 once TGTGCCAGCAGCACCCACCGACAAGAGACCCAGTACTTC CASSTHRQETQYF
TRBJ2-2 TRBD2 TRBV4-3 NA TGCGCCAGCAGCCAAGTAGGGACTAGCGCCGGGGAGCTGTTTTTT CASSQVGTSAGELFF
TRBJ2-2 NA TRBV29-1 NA TGCAGCGTTGTGGAGAACACCGGGGAGCTGTTTTTT CSVVENTGELFF
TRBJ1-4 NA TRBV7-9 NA TGTGCCAGCAATCGCCCCAATGAAAAACTGTTTTTT CASNRPNEKLFF
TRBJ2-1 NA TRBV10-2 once TGCGCCAGCAGTAATGCCTATGAGCAGTTCTTC CASSNAYEQFF
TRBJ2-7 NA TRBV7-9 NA TGTGCCAGCAGCCCCCAGGGGACGGGAGCTTACGAGCAGTACTTC CASSPQGTGAYEQYF
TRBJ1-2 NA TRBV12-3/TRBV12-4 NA TGTGCCAGCAGTCCAAGTACAGGGTTGTATGGCTACACCTTC CASSPSTGLYGYTF
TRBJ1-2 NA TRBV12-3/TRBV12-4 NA TGTGCCAGCAGCCGGCCCCTGGAGGGCTACACCTTC CASSRPLEGYTF
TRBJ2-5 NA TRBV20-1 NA TGCAGTGCCGTACCCCCTGACTGGCGGGCGAACCAAGAGACCCAGTACTTC CSAVPPDWRANQETQYF
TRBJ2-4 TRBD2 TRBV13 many TGTGCCAGCAGCTTAGACGGGGACTACGCCAAGTACTTC CASSLDGDYAKYF
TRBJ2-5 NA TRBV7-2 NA TGTGCCAGCAGCTTTGATCCACAACAAGAGACCCAGTACTTC CASSFDPQQETQYF
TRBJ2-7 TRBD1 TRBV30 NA TGTGCCTGGGGTAGGGGACAGGGCTACGAGCAGTACTTC CAWGRGQGYEQYF
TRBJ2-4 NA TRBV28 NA TGTGCCAGTTTAGGATCGCTAGCCAAAAACATTCAGTACTTC CASLGSLAKNIQYF
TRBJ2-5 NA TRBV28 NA TGTGCCAGCAGTTTGAGGTGGTGGCCTTTAGAGACCCAGTACTTC CASSLRWWPLETQYF
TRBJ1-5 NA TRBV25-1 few TGTGCCAGCGCTAAGCCCCAGCATTTT CASAKPQHF
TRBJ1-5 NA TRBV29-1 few TGCAGCGTTCAGCAGGGGAATCAGCCCCAGCATTTT CSVQQGNQPQHF
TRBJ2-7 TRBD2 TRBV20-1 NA TGCAGTGCTAGGGCCGCGCTAGGCGGGAGGTACGAGCAGTACTTC CSARAALGGRYEQYF
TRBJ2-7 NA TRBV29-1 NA TGCAGCGTTGATGGGCCAGCTCACGAGCAGTACTTC CSVDGPAHEQYF
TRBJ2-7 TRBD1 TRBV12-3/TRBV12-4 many TGTGCCAGCAGTTTAGGTGTCAGGGGGAACGAGCAGTACTTC CASSLGVRGNEQYF
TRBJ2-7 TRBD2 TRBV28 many TGTGCCAGCAGTTTTACGGCGGGAGTGGTCGACGAGCAGTACTTC CASSFTAGVVDEQYF
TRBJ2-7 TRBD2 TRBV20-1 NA TGCAGTGCTAGTAAATCCCTAGCGGGTAAGGCCTACGAGCAGTACTTC CSASKSLAGKAYEQYF
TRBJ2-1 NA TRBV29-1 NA TGCAGCGTTGGGACCCGGGGGGCTTACAATGAGCAGTTCTTC CSVGTRGAYNEQFF